What follows are 18 T cell receptor beta chains derived from one specimen sequenced in a study of CD8 T cells in ankylosing spondylitis. TCRdb re-derived calls from the 5' RACE reads in MiXCR, one entry per CDR3 protein. The table includes more than 150,000 distinct CDR3 sequences, under 15% detected once. What was sequenced was blood, either unsorted or a sorted T cell fraction (not recorded which). These receptor sequences come from a female donor with ankylosing spondylitis or in good health (not recorded which).

This clonotype has at least ten counts. This chain links TRBV19 with TRBJ2-6; 8 bases fit TRBD1. This CDR3 has 17 amino acids. Germline CDR1 is LNHDA and CDR2 is SQIVND (reference sequence). V lost 3 bases, J lost 0 bases, and 4 bases stayed unmatched. For the CDR3, the DNA is TGTGCCAGTAGTATCGGGACAGGCGACTCTGGGGCCAACGTCCTGACTTTC. It is translated as CASSIGTGDSGANVLTF.

Ten or more counts support this clonotype. The chain employs TRBV19 and TRBJ1-1; unclear D gene. Germline CDR1 LNHDA, CDR2 SQIVND (reference sequence). Trimming removed 7 bases at V and 5 bases at J, with 11 bases between. The length of the CDR3 is 12 residues. In nucleotides, the CDR3 is TGTGCCAGTACAGGTTTAGGGACTGAAGCTTTCTTT. Its protein is CASTGLGTEAFF.

The chain couples TRBV5-1 to TRBJ2-5; TRBD2 matches at 11 bases. V shed 4 bases and J 7 bases; nucleotides not matched to a gene: 9. This CDR3 spans 15 amino acids. CDR1 is SGHRS, CDR2 YFSETQ, per germline. Here the CDR3 DNA reads TGCGCCAGCAGCCCGACTAGCGGGATATTGGGGACCCAGTACTTC. Translating gives CASSPTSGILGTQYF.

There are many counts of this clonotype. The chain is built from TRBV5-1 and TRBJ2-1; TRBD1 agrees at 9 bases. From germline, CDR1 is SGHRS and CDR2 YFSETQ. J lost 5 bases, V lost 7 bases, and 16 bases had no gene match. The CDR3 contains 17 residues. CDR3: CASANRGRFSNHNEQFF. The CDR3 region has the DNA TGCGCCAGCGCCAACAGGGGGCGCTTTTCAAATCACAATGAGCAGTTCTTC.

This clonotype was recorded many times. The chain employs TRBV11-2 and TRBJ2-5; maybe TRBD2 (5 bases). The V end was cut by 3 bases, the J end by 2 bases, with 10 bases between. The CDR3 consists of 14 residues. CDR1 is SGHAT and CDR2 is FQNNGV in the germline V gene. CDR3 coding DNA: TGTGCCAGCAGCTTTAGCGTGGGGCAAGAGACCCAGTACTTC. It specifies CASSFSVGQETQYF.

In the case of this clonotype: A read error is possible here, since a much larger clone lies one base away. The chain recombines TRBV4-3 with TRBJ2-1; TRBD1 is a possible D gene (6 bases). This CDR3 region has 15 residues. Germline assignment: CDR1 LGHNA and CDR2 YSLEER. The CDR3, as DNA: TGCGCCAGCAGCCAAGATATAGGACAGTACATTGAGCAGTTCTTC. Its protein product is CASSQDIGQYIEQFF.

Worth noting for this clonotype: An end of the junction does not agree with germline; a read error may underlie this. The chain combines TRBV20-1 with TRBJ2-2; 9 bases align to TRBD2. CDR3 length equals 17 residues. Per the germline V gene, CDR1 is DFQATT and CDR2 is SNEGSKA (reference sequence). The CDR3 DNA reads TGCTGTGCTAGACCACTAGCGGGCTCCGCGAACACCGGGGAGCTGTTTTTT. Its protein is CCARPLAGSANTGELFF.

This clonotype has just a few counts. The rearrangement joins TRBV7-9 to TRBJ2-3; D call uncertain. CDR1 and CDR2 (germline): SEHNR, FQNEAQ (reference sequence). V was pared by 3 bases and J by 2 bases, with 18 bases between. This CDR3 comprises 17 residues. CDR3 loop: CASSLDGFSSHTDTQYF. The CDR3, as DNA: TGTGCCAGCAGCTTGGACGGATTCTCTTCCCACACAGATACGCAGTATTTT.

In this sample, this clonotype turned up a few times. The chain combines TRBV11-3 with TRBJ2-1, with TRBD1 as a possible D gene (6 bases). The CDR3 covers 17 residues. Looked up from germline, CDR1 is SGHNT and CDR2 is YENEEA. V lost 5 bases and J 0 bases, leaving 17 bases between the germline ends. The CDR3 DNA reads as TGTGCCAGCAGCCCTTTTGACAGGTGGAGCTCCTACAATGAGCAGTTCTTC. Amino acid sequence: CASSPFDRWSSYNEQFF.

Only a few counts were recorded for this clonotype. The chain has TRBV7-9 and TRBJ1-2, with 7 bases matching TRBD1. Germline values: CDR1 SEHNR, CDR2 FQNEAQ (reference sequence). With V trimmed by 5 bases and J by 0 bases, 9 bases remained unmatched. The CDR3 sequence is 16 residues long. The CDR3 spells CASSPRTGSTNYGYTF. In DNA form, the CDR3 reads TGTGCCAGCAGCCCCCGGACAGGCTCAACTAACTATGGCTACACCTTC.

This clonotype was counted only a few times. V gene TRBV11-2 combines with J gene TRBJ2-3; 13 positions agree with TRBD2. CDR1 is SGHAT, CDR2 FQNNGV, per germline. This CDR3 has 19 amino acids. J gave up 4 bases and V 4 bases, and 14 bases lay outside the gene matches. The CDR3 sequence is CASSSVGWTSGSRADTQYF. In DNA, the CDR3 is TGTGCCAGCAGCTCCGTTGGCTGGACTAGCGGGAGTAGAGCAGATACGCAGTATTTT. Full variable domain (outside the CDR3, taken from reference TRBV11-2 and TRBJ2-3): EAGVAQSPRYKIIEKRQSVAFWCNPISGHATLYWYQQILGQGPKLLIQFQNNGVVDDSQLPKDRFSAERLKGVDSTLKIQPAKLEDSAVYLCASSSVGWTSGSRADTQYFGPGTRLTVL.

This clonotype has at least ten counts. This chain links TRBV5-5 with TRBJ2-7; TRBD2 might be the D (6 bases). The germline V gene has CDR1 SGHKS and CDR2 YYEKEE (reference sequence). V lost 3 bases, J lost 0 bases, and 16 bases lay in between. The CDR3 is 16 residues long. CDR3 loop: CASSSPTSRPSYEQYF. DNA of the CDR3: TGTGCCAGCAGCTCCCCCACTAGCCGTCCCTCCTACGAGCAGTACTTC.

Only a few counts were recorded for this clonotype. V usage is TRBV10-3 and J usage is TRBJ2-7, with 8 bases fitting TRBD1. This CDR3 is built from 12 residues. Per the germline V gene, CDR1 is ENHRY and CDR2 is SYGVKD. The trim removed 10 bases at V and 5 bases at J, leaving 7 bases unmatched. In DNA, the CDR3 is TGTGCCACCTCGGACAGGGCTCACGAGCAGTACTTC. This codes for CATSDRAHEQYF.

This clonotype was found many times. The J gene is TRBJ2-5, the V gene TRBV7-2; 7 nucleotides line up with TRBD2. Germline V CDR1 and CDR2: SGHTA, FQGNSA. The CDR3 totals 13 residues. V was pared by 4 bases and J by 7 bases, with 6 bases of the junction left unmatched. The CDR3, as DNA: TGTGCCAGCAGCTCACACCCGGGGGGGACCCAGTACTTC. This sequence encodes CASSSHPGGTQYF.

This sequence joins TRBV30 and TRBJ2-7; D is unclear. The V gene's germline CDR1 is GTSNPN and CDR2 SVGIG (reference sequence). V lost 0 bases, J lost 4 bases, and 7 bases lay in between. The CDR3 length is 12 residues. CDR3 DNA: TGTGCCTGGAGTGTAAGTCAGTACGAGCAGTACTTC. Protein sequence: CAWSVSQYEQYF. Drawing the rest from reference TRBV30 and TRBJ2-7, the complete variable domain is SQTIHQWPATLVQPVGSPLSLECTVEGTSNPNLYWYRQAAGRGLQLLFYSVGIGQISSEVPQNLSASRPQDRQFILSSKKLLLSDSGFYLCAWSVSQYEQYFGPGTRLTVT.

This clonotype has a count of ten or more. The chain uses TRBV20-1 and TRBJ1-4; unclear D gene. The V end lost 6 bases, the J end lost 8 bases, and 10 bases lay between the germline ends. Germline CDR1 DFQATT, CDR2 SNEGSKA (reference sequence). CDR3 length: 11 residues. The CDR3 protein is CSAPHGEKLFF. CDR3 nucleotides: TGCAGTGCACCACACGGGGAAAAACTGTTTTTT.

The rearrangement uses TRBV7-2 and TRBJ1-6; D not resolved. This CDR3 is built from 14 residues. Trimming took 1 base from V and 10 from J, leaving 11 bases between them. Germline loops: CDR1 SGHTA, CDR2 FQGNSA. The CDR3 DNA reads TGTGCCAGCAGCTTAGGTGTGGGCAGGTCACCCCTCCACTTT. Protein product: CASSLGVGRSPLHF.

This clonotype came up many times. The rearrangement uses TRBV7-2 and TRBJ1-1; tentatively, D is TRBD1 (5 bases). The V gene lost 4 bases and the J gene lost 5 bases, with 11 bases spanning the gap. This CDR3 is built from 13 residues. In germline, CDR1 is SGHTA, CDR2 FQGNSA. CDR3 nucleotides: TGTGCCAGCAGCTGGCAGGGCAGGACTGAAGCTTTCTTT. Its translation: CASSWQGRTEAFF.